This TCR beta chain was recovered during a study of long-term antiretroviral therapy in people with HIV. The run of the v3.0 immunoSEQ assay was at survey level. A target of 40,000-50,000 T-cell genomes per sample was set for sequencing. Profiled with immunoSEQ multiplex PCR; TCRdb holds only in-frame clones, not every one. The table shows 15,000 to 20,000 clones, with approximately 88% occurring only once. The CDR3 sequence is 12 residues long. The germline V gene encodes CDR1 SSHAT and CDR2 FNYEAQ (reference sequence). In its sample, this clone was seen once. Its specificity is unknown. A read error may produce the germline difference seen at one junction end. Study-wide findings and caveats: The range of CDR3 lengths in HIV repertoires proved narrower than that found in controls.

Sample: unsorted PBMCs, taken 0.9 years after starting antiretroviral therapy. The receptor was isolated from a man aged 18 to 30 with HIV. The chain recombines TRBV7-7 with TRBJ2-2; D is unclear. CDR3 nucleotide sequence: TGTGCTAGCAGCGACCTGTCCGGGGAGCTGTTTTTT. Translating gives CASSDLSGELFF.